This entry lists 7 T cell receptor beta chains sequenced from one sample in a study of Ad26.COV2.S vaccination and SARS-CoV-2 variants. Treatment meaning: about 20 received Ad26.COV2.S at low or high dose, single or two shots; 5 received placebo; per-sample allocation not given. Day 63 after the first injection of vaccine or placebo was the sampling time. The protocol was immunoSEQ multiplex PCR, while the TCRdb copy is restricted to in-frame clones and leaves out a portion. The sample carries about 350,000 clones, more than 85% recorded once. This sample comprised peripheral blood, obtained in a trial of Ad26.COV2.S vaccine versus placebo. Receptors were obtained from a person between 18 and 60 years old who received the Ad26.COV2.S COVID-19 vaccine or a placebo.

This clone appeared once. The chain has TRBV5-1 and TRBJ1-1; D unresolved. Germline V lookup: CDR1 SGHRS, CDR2 YFSETQ. The ends were cut back, 0 bases at V and 1 base at J, with 16 bases in the middle. The CDR3 has 17 amino acids. As DNA, the CDR3 is TGCGCCAGCAGCTTGGTCCAGGTATTGTCCCCGAACACTGAAGCTTTCTTT. This sequence encodes CASSLVQVLSPNTEAFF.

Written as DNA, the CDR3 is TGCAGCGTTTTATGGGGCGCGAATGGCTACACCTTC. This gives the protein CSVLWGANGYTF. The chain uses TRBV29-1 and TRBJ1-2, with TRBD1 as a possible D gene (5 bases). CDR3 length: 12 residues. Trimming left V 5 bases short and J 6 bases short, with 13 bases between. CDR1 and CDR2 (germline): SQVTM, ANQGSEA.

This chain connects TRBV7-2 to TRBJ2-3, with D unresolved. CDR1 is SGHTA and CDR2 is FQGNSA in the germline V gene. The CDR3 has 12 amino acids. V lost 5 bases and J lost 0, with 3 bases in between. For the CDR3, the DNA is TGTGCCAGCAGCCCTAGCACAGATACGCAGTATTTT. Encoded protein: CASSPSTDTQYF.

This rearrangement joins TRBV3-1 (or the pseudogene TRBV3-2) to TRBJ2-3; 7 positions agree with TRBD2. This CDR3 is built from 16 residues. Trimming cost V 4 bases and J 1 base; bases outside gene matches: 8. CDR1 is LGHDT, CDR2 YNNKEL, per germline (reference sequence). The CDR3 spells CASSLIAGRGTDTQYF. The CDR3, as DNA: TGTGCCAGCAGCCTAATAGCGGGCAGAGGCACAGATACGCAGTATTTT.

CDR3 residues: CASSYRESKNEQFF. CDR3 bases: TGTGCCAGCAGTTACAGGGAATCCAAGAATGAGCAGTTCTTC. The chain employs TRBV6-6 and TRBJ2-1; D not certain. The germline V gene has CDR1 MNHNY and CDR2 SVGAGI (reference sequence). Trimming shortened V by 2 bases and J by 7 bases, and 12 bases separated the two germline ends. This CDR3 region has 14 residues.

V and J are TRBV4-3 and TRBJ2-7; 7 bases map to TRBD2. CDR3 length equals 14 residues. Germline V lookup: CDR1 LGHNA, CDR2 YSLEER. Trimming removed 1 base from V and 5 bases from J; junction bases left unmatched: 5. CDR3 nucleotides: TGCGCCAGCAGCCAAGGAGCGGGGCAAAACGAGCAGTACTTC. Residues: CASSQGAGQNEQYF.

The V and J genes are TRBV6-5 and TRBJ2-4; the D gene is possibly TRBD2 (6 bases). The CDR3 totals 15 residues. Trimming pared 0 bases from V and 2 bases from J, leaving 8 bases between. CDR1 MNHEY and CDR2 SVGAGI come from the germline V gene. In DNA form, the CDR3 reads TGTGCCAGCAGTTACTCGGAGGGTCCCAAAAACATTCAGTACTTC. Its protein is CASSYSEGPKNIQYF.